The T cell receptor (beta chain) described here comes from a study of T cell responses to AZD1222 COVID-19 vaccine. Across the whole study: Samples with a second dose at about 4 or about 12 weeks were pooled together.

This CDR3 is 18 amino acids long. Germline loops: CDR1 MNHNS, CDR2 SASEGT. The V and J ends lost 0 bases and 4 bases respectively, with 21 bases between them. Regarding this clone: Antigen specificity is unknown.

The assay was immunoSEQ multiplex PCR, and TCRdb's table has in-frame clones only and misses some. Of about 170,000 clones in the sample, approximately 88% were seen once. Study-level findings and limits: Repertoires were obtained solely post-peak T cell response. Unmutated variant regions are reportedly the target of nearly half of TCRs that are spike-specific. Once two AZD1222 doses were given, Spike-specific TCR breadth and depth went up.

The specimen was peripheral blood, collected on day 0 of AZD1222 vaccination. The J gene is TRBJ1-2, the V gene TRBV6-1; D perhaps matches TRBD1 (6 bases). This clonotype originated in an adult in good health. In nucleotides, the CDR3 is TGTGCCAGCAGTGAAGCGCCAACTTTGACAGGCAACCTCTATGGCTACACCTTC. Its translation: CASSEAPTLTGNLYGYTF.